Reported below is one T cell receptor beta chain. The antigen is unknown. One end of the junction is discordant with germline, which a read error may explain. The data were taken from a study of cytomegalovirus exposure and HLA in healthy donors. Regarding the study as a whole: A prior analysis recorded that most TCR beta V segments were productive about 90% or about 30% of the time. High sensitivity and specificity were reportedly achieved when the classifier diagnosed cytomegalovirus status. The Asian-associated ancestry cluster reportedly had fewer N-insertions than the approximately 670-donor mean in a later analysis. It has been reported that TCR beta sequences accurately predicted the HLA-A and HLA-B alleles of most subjects.

Researchers ran the PCR with 60 Vbeta and 13 Jbeta primers. Assay used: immunoSEQ multiplex PCR; TCRdb lists only in-frame clones, some missing. The sample includes fewer than 200,000 clones, approximately 80% seen only once; the top ten take 4.5%. This sequence was found in a woman in her 50s in good health and CMV-seropositive. The source material was PBMCs.

Written as DNA, the CDR3 is TGTGCTAGCAGCTTAGCAGGGGGGGCCGGGGAGACCCAGTACTTC. Amino acids: CASSLAGGAGETQYF. The rearrangement joins TRBV7-7 to TRBJ2-5; D possibly matches TRBD1 or TRBD2 (7 bases each). Germline V lookup: CDR1 SSHAT, CDR2 FNYEAQ (reference sequence). CDR3 size: 15 residues.